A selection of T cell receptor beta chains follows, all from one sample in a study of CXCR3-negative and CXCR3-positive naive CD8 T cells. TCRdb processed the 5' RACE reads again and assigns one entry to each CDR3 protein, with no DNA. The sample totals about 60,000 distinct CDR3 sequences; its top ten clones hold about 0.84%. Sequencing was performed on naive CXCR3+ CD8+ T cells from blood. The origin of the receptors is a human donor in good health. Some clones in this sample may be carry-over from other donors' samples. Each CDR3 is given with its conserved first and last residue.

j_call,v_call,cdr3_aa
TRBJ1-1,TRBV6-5,CATPHRRGGDTEAFF
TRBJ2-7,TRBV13,CASSSGANYEQYF
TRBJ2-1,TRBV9,CASSVWVGNEQFF
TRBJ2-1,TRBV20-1,CSAGRWDNEQFF
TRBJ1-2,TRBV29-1,CSIGTGEDPGYTF
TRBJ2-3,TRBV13,CASSSRDDYGDTQYF
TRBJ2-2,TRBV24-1,CATSDVTSGYTGELFF
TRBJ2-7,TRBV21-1,CASSPPGSGPEQYF
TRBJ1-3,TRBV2,CATGPDYTIYF
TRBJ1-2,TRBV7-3,CASSSLPGLPYGYTF
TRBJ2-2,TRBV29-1,CSVLAGAARELFF
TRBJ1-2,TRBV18,CASSPDGLSPSRYNYGYTF
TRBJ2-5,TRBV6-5,CASSPAVREETQYF
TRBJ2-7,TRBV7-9,CASSLSSYEQYF
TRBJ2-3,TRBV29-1,CSVPVGDTQYF
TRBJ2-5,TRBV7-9,CASSSGGIQETQYF
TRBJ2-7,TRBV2,CASRGLGGHTDYEQYF
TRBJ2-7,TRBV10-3,CATQVGGTYEQYF
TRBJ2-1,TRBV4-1,CASSQSLSSYNEQFF
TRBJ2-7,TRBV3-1,CASSPWGERNEQYF
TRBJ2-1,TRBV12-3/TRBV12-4,CASSPRTGVTYNEQFF
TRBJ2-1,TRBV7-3,CASSLGLYNEQFF
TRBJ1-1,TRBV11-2,CASSLTQGADTEAFF
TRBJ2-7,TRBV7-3,CASSSMTGNEQYF
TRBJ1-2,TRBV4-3,CASSHRTTGDEDGYTF
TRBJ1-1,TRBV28,CASRDIVRGMNTEAFF
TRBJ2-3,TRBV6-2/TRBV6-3,CASSATGYAGTDTQYF
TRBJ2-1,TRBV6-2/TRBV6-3,CASSYRTGEYNEQFF